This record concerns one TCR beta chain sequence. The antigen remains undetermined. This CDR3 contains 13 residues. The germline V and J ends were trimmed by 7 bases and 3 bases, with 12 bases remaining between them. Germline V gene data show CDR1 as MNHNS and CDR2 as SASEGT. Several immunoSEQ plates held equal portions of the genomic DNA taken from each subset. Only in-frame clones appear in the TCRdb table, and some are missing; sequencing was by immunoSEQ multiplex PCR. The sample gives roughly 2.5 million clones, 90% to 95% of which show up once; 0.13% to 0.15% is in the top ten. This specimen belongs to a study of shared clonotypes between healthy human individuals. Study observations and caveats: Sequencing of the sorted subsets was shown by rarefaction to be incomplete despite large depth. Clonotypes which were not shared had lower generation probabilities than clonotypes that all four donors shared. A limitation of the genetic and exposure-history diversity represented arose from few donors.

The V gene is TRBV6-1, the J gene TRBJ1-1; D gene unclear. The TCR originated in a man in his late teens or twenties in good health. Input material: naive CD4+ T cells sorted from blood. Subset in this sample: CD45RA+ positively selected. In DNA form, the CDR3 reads TGTGCCAGCACCGCTCTCCAGGACACTGAAGCTTTCTTT. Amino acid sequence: CASTALQDTEAFF.